These 13 T cell receptor beta chains originate from one sample sequenced in a study of shared clonotypes between healthy human individuals. The data were produced by immunoSEQ multiplex PCR, yet TCRdb's version contains in-frame clones alone and is incomplete. The profile covers approximately 2.3 million clones, with approximately 93% appearing a single time and around 0.4% taken by the ten largest. The sequenced sample consisted of naive CD4+ T cells from PBMCs. Subset indicated: CD45RA+ positively selected. The source of these receptors is a man younger than 30 in good health. Some clones in this sample may be carry-over from other donors' samples.

The CDR3 bases are TGTGCCGCTTCTTCAGGGGCTGGAAACACCATATATTTT. Translated, it gives CAASSGAGNTIYF. The chain combines TRBV19 with TRBJ1-3; tentatively, D is TRBD1 (6 bases). In germline, CDR1 is LNHDA, CDR2 SQIVND (reference sequence). The V end lost 11 bases, the J end lost 2 bases, and 13 bases lay between the germline ends. This CDR3 is built from 13 residues.

The chain is built from TRBV11-1 and TRBJ2-5, with 8 nucleotides matching TRBD2. The CDR3 runs to 15 residues. V lost 3 bases and J lost 5; bases outside the gene matches: 8. The germline gives CDR1 SGHAT, CDR2 FQDESV (reference sequence). In nucleotides, the CDR3 is TGTGCCAGCAGCTTTTTAAGCGGGGGCGGCGAGACCCAGTACTTC. Translated: CASSFLSGGGETQYF.

This sequence joins TRBV28 and TRBJ1-3; 9 nucleotides align to TRBD1. The CDR3 has 15 amino acids. The germline V gene has CDR1 MDHEN and CDR2 SYDVKM. Germline trimming cut 8 bases from V and 4 bases from J; bases unmatched to any gene: 9. The CDR3 spells CASGQGLSEGNTIYF. Here the CDR3 DNA reads TGTGCCAGCGGACAGGGGCTCAGTGAAGGAAACACCATATATTTT.

In DNA, the CDR3 is TGTGCCACTAGCGAGCGGTCCAACTATGGCTACACCTTC. It is translated as CATSERSNYGYTF. This chain joins TRBV10-3 and TRBJ1-2; unclear D gene. This CDR3 has 13 residues. The germline V and J ends were trimmed by 10 bases and 2 bases, with 14 bases remaining between them. Germline V gives CDR1 ENHRY, CDR2 SYGVKD.

The rearrangement links TRBV12-5 to TRBJ2-7, with D perhaps TRBD1 (5 bases). The V gene's germline CDR1 is LGHNT and CDR2 FRNRAP. The CDR3 covers 14 residues. The germline V and J ends were trimmed by 6 bases and 7 bases, with 19 bases remaining between them. The CDR3 is CASGRQQKGREQYF. The CDR3 DNA reads as TGTGCTAGTGGAAGACAGCAAAAGGGTAGGGAGCAGTACTTC.

The chain links TRBV18 to TRBJ2-1; maybe TRBD2 (6 bases). V gave up 6 bases and J gave up 9 bases, with 18 bases separating them. This CDR3 contains 14 residues. CDR1 is KGHSH, CDR2 LQKENI, per germline. CDR3 region: CASSLGLPGLEQFF. For the CDR3, the DNA is TGTGCCAGCTCCCTCGGACTACCGGGACTTGAGCAGTTCTTC.

This clone was observed once. The chain combines TRBV6-1 with TRBJ1-1; a weak D match, TRBD1 (5 bases). This CDR3 is built from 15 residues. CDR1 and CDR2 from the germline V gene are MNHNS and SASEGT. Trimming removed 2 bases at V and 6 bases at J, with 16 bases between. Here the CDR3 DNA reads TGTGCCAGCAGTGAAACCGCCGGGACTCTAGCTGAAGCTTTCTTT. Protein product: CASSETAGTLAEAFF.

The chain employs TRBV28 and TRBJ2-7; 9 bases match TRBD2. The germline CDR1 and CDR2 sequences are MDHEN and SYDVKM. V lost 6 bases and J lost 3; bases outside the gene matches: 9. There are 15 residues in the CDR3. The CDR3: CASSPSGGFGYEQYF. CDR3 sequence (DNA): TGTGCCAGCAGCCCAAGCGGGGGGTTCGGCTACGAGCAGTACTTC.

The CDR3 protein is CASSLMTGNTGELFF. CDR3 in DNA: TGTGCCAGCAGCTTGATGACAGGGAACACCGGGGAGCTGTTTTTT. The V call is TRBV5-4, the J call TRBJ2-2, with a weak D call TRBD1 (6 bases). V lost 1 base, J lost 1 base, and 8 bases lay in between. This CDR3 comprises 15 residues. Germline V gene lookup returns CDR1 SGHNT and CDR2 YYREEE (reference sequence).

V gene TRBV30 combines with J gene TRBJ1-2; TRBD1 is a possible D gene (6 bases). The CDR3 runs to 13 residues. The germline V gene has CDR1 GTSNPN and CDR2 SVGIG (reference sequence). Trimming stripped 2 bases from V and 7 bases from J, with 14 bases between. Here the CDR3 reads CAWSRGGAGGYTF. The CDR3, as DNA: TGTGCCTGGAGTCGAGGGGGTGCCGGTGGCTACACCTTC.

The chain couples TRBV11-2 to TRBJ2-1, with D possibly TRBD1 on 6 matching bases. CDR3 length equals 16 residues. Germline loops: CDR1 SGHAT, CDR2 FQNNGV. Trimming stripped 1 base from V and 4 bases from J, with 14 bases between. CDR3 sequence (DNA): TGTGCCAGCAGCTTAGTCAAGCGAAGGGGGTACAATGAGCAGTTCTTC. This sequence encodes CASSLVKRRGYNEQFF.

V usage is TRBV6-1 and J usage is TRBJ2-3, with D perhaps matching TRBD2 (5 bases). The germline V and J ends were trimmed by 7 bases and 2 bases, with 7 bases remaining between them. Per germline, CDR1 MNHNS and CDR2 SASEGT. The CDR3 has 12 residues. In DNA form, the CDR3 reads TGTGCCAGCACGGGGAACACAGATACGCAGTATTTT. It codes for CASTGNTDTQYF.

The V gene is TRBV5-1, the J gene TRBJ2-1, with TRBD1 matching over 10 bases. The CDR3 runs to 14 residues. The germline V gene has CDR1 SGHRS and CDR2 YFSETQ. V lost 4 bases, J lost 7 bases, and 5 bases stayed unmatched. CDR3 protein: CASSVPGQGNEQFF. CDR3 coding DNA: TGCGCCAGCAGCGTCCCGGGACAGGGGAATGAGCAGTTCTTC.